The 29 T cell receptor beta chains below come from one sample, sequenced in a study of blood T cell repertoires in COVID-19. TCRdb's table, derived via immunoSEQ multiplex PCR, lists solely in-frame clones and lacks some. Seen here are 15,000 to 20,000 clones, more than 75% observed once, and the top ten hold less than 20%. Sequencing used peripheral blood. The receptor source for this set is a human donor with active COVID-19. The donor label of this sample is uncertain.

The chain is built from TRBV7-9 and TRBJ1-4; D not resolved. The germline V gene encodes CDR1 SEHNR and CDR2 FQNEAQ (reference sequence). This CDR3 contains 14 residues. V was clipped by 6 bases and J by 2 bases, with 10 bases between them. This CDR3 is CASRLRGTNEKLFF. The DNA of the CDR3 is TGTGCCAGCAGACTCAGAGGCACTAATGAAAAACTGTTTTTT. Based on the CDR3 plus reference TRBV7-9 and TRBJ1-4, the full variable domain is DTGVSQNPRHKITKRGQNVTFRCDPISEHNRLYWYRQTLGQGPEFLTYFQNEAQLEKSRLLSDRFSAERPKGSFSTLEIQRTEQGDSAMYLCASRLRGTNEKLFFGSGTQLSVL.

The rearrangement links TRBV12-3 or TRBV12-4 to TRBJ2-4; D not resolved. The CDR3 covers 11 residues. V was shortened by 7 bases and J by 7 bases, with 8 bases between the two germline ends. CDR3 region: CASTTGNIQYF. The CDR3 DNA reads TGTGCCAGCACTACCGGGAACATTCAGTACTTC.

This clone was observed a handful of times. The chain joins TRBV18 to TRBJ1-5, with a possible D match to TRBD1 (5 bases). Germline V gene lookup returns CDR1 KGHSH and CDR2 LQKENI. The CDR3 totals 15 residues. With 6 bases removed from V and 2 bases from J, the gap between germline ends came to 14 bases. The CDR3 coding sequence is TGTGCCAGCTCCCCCGAAGGGGCTGGCAATCAGCCCCAGCATTTT. This encodes CASSPEGAGNQPQHF.

This sequence joins TRBV19 and TRBJ2-7, with 8 nucleotides matching TRBD1. The CDR3 is 17 residues long. In germline, CDR1 is LNHDA, CDR2 SQIVND (reference sequence). V was clipped by 6 bases and J by 2 bases; unmatched bases: 15. The CDR3 loop is CASRGVSRTGLTYEQYF. In DNA form, the CDR3 reads TGTGCCAGTAGGGGGGTTTCCCGGACAGGGCTAACCTACGAGCAGTACTTC.

This chain uses TRBV3-1 (or the pseudogene TRBV3-2) with TRBJ2-7; 8 bases match TRBD1. The germline CDR1 and CDR2 sequences are LGHDT and YNNKEL (reference sequence). The CDR3 spans 16 residues. V gave up 0 bases and J gave up 3 bases; unmatched junction bases: 7. As DNA, the CDR3 is TGTGCCAGCAGCCAAGATCCAGGCAGGGGGCGCTACGAGCAGTACTTC. This encodes CASSQDPGRGRYEQYF.

The chain couples TRBV6-2 or TRBV6-3 to TRBJ1-6; D perhaps matches TRBD1 (5 bases). The V end was cut by 2 bases, the J end by 5 bases, with 10 bases between. The CDR3 totals 15 residues. In germline, CDR1 is MNHEY, CDR2 SVGEGT. The CDR3 is CASSYNRIHNSPLHF. For the CDR3, the DNA is TGTGCCAGCAGTTACAACAGGATCCATAATTCACCCCTCCACTTT.

Concerning this clone: Because the CDR3's place on the DNA is in doubt, the DNA is left out and the CDR3 is given as listed by TCRdb. The chain links TRBV21-1 to TRBJ1-5; the table's D call TRBD1 went unverified against the DNA. TRBV21-1 is a documented pseudogene. The CDR3 region is 19 residues in length, termini included. CDR3 protein: CASSKPFGTGASYNQPQHF.

V gene TRBV6-2 or TRBV6-3 combines with J gene TRBJ2-1; D may be TRBD1 (6 bases). Deletions cut 4 bases from V and 12 bases from J, with 13 bases between. The CDR3 loop spans 12 amino acids. Germline assignment: CDR1 MNHEY and CDR2 SVGEGT. In DNA form, the CDR3 reads TGTGCCAGCAGTTCCCACAGGGCTGGGCAGTTCTTC. Encoded protein: CASSSHRAGQFF.

The rearrangement joins TRBV6-2 or TRBV6-3 to TRBJ1-5; 9 nucleotides match TRBD1. The germline V gene encodes CDR1 MNHEY and CDR2 SVGEGT. There are 14 residues in the CDR3. After removal of 4 bases from V and 2 bases from J, the junction contained 0 bases not matched to a gene. CDR3: CASSWTGGNQPQHF. CDR3 nucleotides: TGTGCCAGCAGTTGGACAGGGGGCAATCAGCCCCAGCATTTT.

The rearrangement uses TRBV6-2 or TRBV6-3 and TRBJ1-2, with TRBD1 matching over 11 bases. V was clipped by 2 bases and J by 10 bases; unmatched bases: 18. Germline CDR1 reads MNHEY; CDR2 reads SVGEGT. CDR3 length equals 18 residues. In DNA form, the CDR3 reads TGTGCCAGCAGTTACCGCGGACAGGGGGCGAGGGTACTCGGAAACTACACCTTC. This encodes CASSYRGQGARVLGNYTF.

J is TRBJ1-2 and V is TRBV7-9; tentatively, D is TRBD1 (6 bases). This CDR3 is built from 14 residues. Per the germline V gene, CDR1 is SEHNR and CDR2 is FQNEAQ (reference sequence). Trimming removed 5 bases at V and 4 bases at J, with 14 bases between. The CDR3 nucleotides read TGTGCCAGCAGCCCCGACAGGCTACCCTATGGCTACACCTTC. Translating it yields CASSPDRLPYGYTF.

A few counts support this clone. The V gene is TRBV4-2, the J gene TRBJ2-7, with 10 positions matching TRBD1. The junction had 7 bases not matched to a gene; V was cut back by 4 bases and J by 7 bases. This CDR3 has 14 residues. CDR1 and CDR2 (germline): LGHNA, YNFKEQ. The CDR3 nucleotides are TGTGCCAGCAGCCTGACACCGGGACAGGGGGAGCAGTACTTC. Amino acids: CASSLTPGQGEQYF.

V is TRBV6-5 and J is TRBJ2-7; perhaps TRBD1 as D (6 bases). Germline loops: CDR1 MNHEY, CDR2 SVGAGI. This CDR3 is built from 14 residues. The V and J ends lost 6 bases and 3 bases respectively, with 15 bases between them. In nucleotides, the CDR3 is TGTGCCAGCAGCCAACAGGGTTTCTACTACGAGCAGTACTTC. This gives the protein CASSQQGFYYEQYF.

The chain couples TRBV7-2 to TRBJ1-2; D unclear. With 3 bases removed from V and 5 bases from J, the gap between germline ends came to 13 bases. CDR1 and CDR2 (germline): SGHTA, FQGNSA. This CDR3 is built from 14 residues. CDR3 in DNA: TGTGCCAGCAGCTTTTTAGACACCACTTATGGCTACACCTTC. Translating gives CASSFLDTTYGYTF.

The count of this clone is one. The rearrangement joins TRBV19 to TRBJ2-4; 11 positions agree with TRBD2. V shed 3 bases, J shed 0 bases, and the junction held 4 bases outside the gene matches. The CDR3 spans 17 residues. Per the germline V gene, CDR1 is LNHDA and CDR2 is SQIVND (reference sequence). CDR3 sequence (DNA): TGTGCCAGTAGTATGGAGACTAGCGGGGTAGCCAAAAACATTCAGTACTTC. It codes for CASSMETSGVAKNIQYF.

The V call is TRBV5-6, the J call TRBJ2-7; 8 nucleotides align to TRBD1. The CDR3 has 14 residues. CDR1 is SGHDT and CDR2 is YYEEEE in the germline V gene. V lost 4 bases, J lost 1 base, and 4 bases stayed unmatched. The CDR3 protein is CASSERDRSYEQYF. The CDR3 nucleotides read TGTGCCAGCAGCGAACGGGACAGGTCCTACGAGCAGTACTTC.

The chain couples TRBV9 to TRBJ2-1; 7 bases line up with TRBD2. With V trimmed by 3 bases and J by 3 bases, 15 bases remained unmatched. The CDR3 extends over 18 amino acids. Germline V CDR1 and CDR2: SGDLS, YYNGEE. In DNA form, the CDR3 reads TGTGCCAGCAGCGCTGGCTCGGTGCTAGCGGATAACTACAATGAGCAGTTCTTC. It encodes CASSAGSVLADNYNEQFF.

The V and J genes are TRBV2 and TRBJ1-2; TRBD1 matches 10 bases. Germline values: CDR1 SNHLY, CDR2 FYNNEI. The length of the CDR3 is 15 residues. The J segment lost 4 bases and the V segment lost 6 bases, leaving 8 bases of the junction unmatched. Here the CDR3 DNA reads TGTGCCAGCAGGCGCACGGGACAGGGGATCTATGGCTACACCTTC. Translation gives CASRRTGQGIYGYTF.

On this clone itself: The limits of the CDR3 on the DNA are not certain, so only TCRdb's listed CDR3 is given. V is TRBV12-2 and J is TRBJ1-4; TRBD1, the D gene given by the table, was not confirmed from the DNA. TRBV12-2 is labeled a pseudogene. The CDR3 is 16 residues long, counting both termini. CDR3 sequence reads: CASRWGQGATNEKLFF.

This chain joins TRBV6-5 and TRBJ2-3, with D perhaps TRBD2 (6 bases). This CDR3 contains 14 residues. Per germline, CDR1 MNHEY and CDR2 SVGAGI. Trimming left V 6 bases short and J 1 base short, with 11 bases between. CDR3 sequence: CASRLPGGTDTQYF. For the CDR3, the DNA is TGTGCCAGCAGATTACCGGGGGGCACAGATACGCAGTATTTT.

In this sample, this clone turned up a few times. The J gene is TRBJ2-7, the V gene TRBV6-2 or TRBV6-3; D not certain. V was shortened by 4 bases and J by 7 bases, with 11 bases between the two germline ends. The CDR3 is 12 amino acids. Germline CDR1 reads MNHEY; CDR2 reads SVGEGT. CDR3 in DNA: TGTGCCAGCAGTTCCTCCAGGTGGGAGCAGTACTTC. Encoded protein: CASSSSRWEQYF.

V usage is TRBV10-3 and J usage is TRBJ1-1; 9 bases line up with TRBD1. CDR3 length: 15 residues. V dropped 6 bases and J dropped 3; count of bases not matched to a gene: 8. The V gene's germline CDR1 is ENHRY and CDR2 SYGVKD. This CDR3 is CAIRDTGQGYTEAFF. CDR3 coding DNA: TGTGCCATCAGGGACACGGGACAGGGATACACTGAAGCTTTCTTT.

The genes are TRBV6-5 and TRBJ1-2, with D possibly matching TRBD1 (5 bases). CDR1 is MNHEY and CDR2 is SVGAGI in the germline V gene. The CDR3 runs 13 residues. V lost 2 bases and J lost 8, with 12 bases in between. CDR3 nucleotide sequence: TGTGCCAGCAGTTACACCTTGACAGAGGGCTACACCTTC. Translated: CASSYTLTEGYTF.

The rearrangement joins TRBV20-1 to TRBJ1-1; no firm D call. V was trimmed by 3 bases and J by 0 bases, leaving 8 bases between them. The CDR3 loop spans 13 amino acids. Germline-derived CDR1 and CDR2 are DFQATT and SNEGSKA (reference sequence). CDR3 sequence reads: CSASQTLNTEAFF. The CDR3 nucleotides read TGCAGTGCTAGTCAGACATTGAACACTGAAGCTTTCTTT.

This clone occurred once. The chain couples TRBV5-5 to TRBJ1-2; no definite D call. Germline V gene lookup returns CDR1 SGHKS and CDR2 YYEKEE (reference sequence). With 4 bases removed from V and 4 bases from J, the gap between germline ends came to 17 bases. The CDR3 has 15 residues. CDR3: CASSISILASYGYTF. In DNA form, the CDR3 reads TGTGCCAGCAGCATCTCGATATTAGCCTCCTATGGCTACACCTTC.

The chain employs TRBV11-1 and TRBJ1-1, with 7 bases identical to TRBD1. The CDR3 extends over 15 amino acids. J lost 1 base, V lost 2 bases, and 4 bases had no gene match. Germline CDR1 is SGHAT and CDR2 is FQDESV (reference sequence). CDR3 bases: TGTGCCAGCAGCTTAACCACAGGGGCGAACACTGAAGCTTTCTTT. Its protein product is CASSLTTGANTEAFF. Together with reference TRBV11-1 and TRBJ1-1, the CDR3 gives the full variable domain: EAEVAQSPRYKITEKSQAVAFWCDPISGHATLYWYRQILGQGPELLVQFQDESVVDDSQLPKDRFSAERLKGVDSTLKIQPAELGDSAMYLCASSLTTGANTEAFFGQGTRLTVV.

The rearrangement uses TRBV5-6 and TRBJ1-1, with TRBD1 matching 10 bases. Germline V gives CDR1 SGHDT, CDR2 YYEEEE. The CDR3 has 15 amino acids. Unmatched junction bases numbered 3, after V lost 0 bases and J lost 4 bases. The chain's CDR3 is CASSLVDRGLTEAFF. The CDR3 nucleotides read TGTGCCAGCAGCTTGGTAGACAGGGGGCTCACTGAAGCTTTCTTT.

The chain uses TRBV2 and TRBJ2-7; 10 nucleotides align to TRBD1. The CDR3 spans 19 residues. Germline V CDR1 and CDR2: SNHLY, FYNNEI. V gave up 0 bases and J gave up 3 bases; unmatched junction bases: 14. The CDR3 DNA sequence: TGTGCCAGCAGTGAAGCGCTGATCGCAACTTGGGACAGGGGCTACGAGCAGTACTTC. It specifies CASSEALIATWDRGYEQYF.

The rearrangement links TRBV15 to TRBJ1-5; D is unclear. Trimming took 2 bases from V and 4 from J, leaving 3 bases between them. This CDR3 is built from 12 residues. CDR1 is LNHNV, CDR2 YYDKDF, per germline (reference sequence). CDR3 nucleotide sequence: TGTGCCACCAGCAGACCTAATCAGCCCCAGCATTTT. Translated: CATSRPNQPQHF.